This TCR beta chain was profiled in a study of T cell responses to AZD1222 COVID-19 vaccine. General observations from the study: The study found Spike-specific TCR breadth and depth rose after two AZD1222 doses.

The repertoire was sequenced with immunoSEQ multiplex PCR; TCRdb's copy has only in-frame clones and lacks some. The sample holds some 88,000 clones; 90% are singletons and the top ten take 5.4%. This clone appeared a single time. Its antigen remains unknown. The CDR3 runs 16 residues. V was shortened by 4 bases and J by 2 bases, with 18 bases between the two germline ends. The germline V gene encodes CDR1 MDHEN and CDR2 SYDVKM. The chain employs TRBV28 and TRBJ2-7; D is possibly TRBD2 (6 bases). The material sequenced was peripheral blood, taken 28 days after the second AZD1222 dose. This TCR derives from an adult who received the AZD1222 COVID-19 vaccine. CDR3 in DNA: TGTGCCAGCAGTTCATGGGGTGGGACTCCTACCTACGAGCAGTACTTC. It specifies CASSSWGGTPTYEQYF. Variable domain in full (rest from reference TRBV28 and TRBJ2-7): DVKVTQSSRYLVKRTGEKVFLECVQDMDHENMFWYRQDPGLGLRLIYFSYDVKMKEKGDIPEGYSVSREKKERFSLILESASTNQTSMYLCASSSWGGTPTYEQYFGPGTRLTVT.